Reported below is one TCR beta chain. The antigen is unknown. This CDR3 contains 18 residues. Germline V gene lookup returns CDR1 LGHNA and CDR2 YSLEER. J lost 3 bases, V lost 2 bases, and 11 bases had no gene match. This entry belongs to a study of T cells after yellow fever vaccination. The wider study: Where fractions had low cell numbers, libraries were prepared from them with the SMART-Seq v4 Ultra Low Input RNA kit.

General study points: Post-booster repertoires again held most primary-vaccination clones (about 95% CD4, approximately 90% CD8).

For TCR, cDNA came from 5'RACE template switching, which added a universal primer site and UMIs. TCRdb reanalysed the 5' RACE reads using MiXCR and keeps one entry per CDR3 protein. The sample has under 700,000 distinct CDR3 sequences; about a sixth are singletons. This receptor was identified in a man aged 18 to 35 who received the YFV17D yellow fever vaccine. Sample: PBMCs, taken about 5 days after the first yellow fever vaccination. V and J are TRBV4-3 and TRBJ2-1; 9 bases are a match to TRBD2. The CDR3 reads CASSQRTALAGFYNEQFF. For the CDR3, the DNA is TGCGCCAGCAGCCAACGCACTGCTCTAGCGGGGTTCTACAATGAGCAGTTCTTC.